This TCR beta chain was recorded in a study of blood T cell repertoires in COVID-19. Study background: From the United States, Italy and Spain came samples of acute and convalescent COVID-19. From T cells, B-cell-depleted T cells, or PBMCs came the material, which was cDNA or gDNA.

Original processing methods: Nucleated cell number was recorded as an estimate derived from reference gene primer amplification. The repertoire was sequenced with immunoSEQ multiplex PCR; TCRdb's copy has only in-frame clones and lacks some. From that table come the V and J calls and clone size; the DNA was used to work out D and trimming. In the table there are under 200,000 clones, roughly four fifths of which are singletons. Per the germline V gene, CDR1 is SGHDT and CDR2 is YYEEEE. The CDR3 has 15 residues. The germline V and J ends were trimmed by 4 bases and 5 bases, with 19 bases remaining between them.

The source material was peripheral blood. The chain couples TRBV5-6 to TRBJ2-7; weak D call: TRBD2 (7 bases). This TCR was sampled from a human donor with acute or convalescent COVID-19. The donor label of this sample is uncertain. CDR3: CASSRPGGLMDEQYF. The CDR3 bases are TGTGCCAGCAGCCGCCCCGGGGGGCTAATGGACGAGCAGTACTTC.